This T cell receptor beta chain derives from a study of sequential checkpoint blockade in melanoma. As for the study in general: First-line arms were nivolumab then ipilimumab, or the reverse, randomized 1:1.

V shed 8 bases, J shed 4 bases, and the junction held 5 bases outside the gene matches. Germline V lookup: CDR1 MNHNY, CDR2 SVGAGI (reference sequence). The CDR3 runs 13 residues. Indicated treatment: randomized to nivolumab then ipilimumab (arm A) or the reverse (arm B). No patient had prior DNA-damaging chemotherapy. PBMC sorting kept live CD3+CD8+ cells without CD19 or CD56. Only in-frame clones appear in the TCRdb table, and some are missing; sequencing was by immunoSEQ multiplex PCR. The data show 12,000 to 15,000 clones, with around half seen just once and around 15% held by the top ten. Sequenced here: CD8+ T cells sorted from blood (inferred from file names), sampled from a patient given nivolumab and ipilimumab in sequence. This chain connects TRBV6-6 to TRBJ2-1; 7 nucleotides line up with TRBD1. The receptor comes from a human donor with melanoma. CDR3 sequence: CASGGQVYNEQFF. As DNA, the CDR3 is TGTGCCAGCGGAGGACAGGTGTACAATGAGCAGTTCTTC.